These 20 T cell receptor beta chains were all obtained from the same sample, sequenced in a study of blood T cell repertoires in COVID-19. TCRdb's table, derived via immunoSEQ multiplex PCR, lists solely in-frame clones and lacks some. This sample carries roughly 500,000 clones, 80% to 90% of them seen once, and the ten largest clones take roughly 3.2%. Sequencing was carried out using peripheral blood. The receptors originated from a human donor in a cohort sampled during active COVID-19.

This chain joins TRBV4-1 and TRBJ2-1, with D perhaps matching TRBD2 (5 bases). The CDR3 totals 16 residues. The V and J ends lost 4 bases and 5 bases respectively, with 18 bases between them. CDR1 is MGHRA, CDR2 YSYEKL, per germline. The CDR3 loop reads CASSPLRSGWDNEQFF. CDR3 nucleotide sequence: TGCGCCAGCAGCCCGCTGCGGTCGGGGTGGGACAATGAGCAGTTCTTC.

On this clone itself: Other DNA sequences in the same sample also yield this CDR3. The chain employs TRBV30 and TRBJ2-2, with TRBD1 identical over 9 bases. With 4 bases clipped from V and 5 bases from J, the junction kept 2 bases outside the gene matches. Germline lookup yields CDR1 GTSNPN and CDR2 SVGIG (reference sequence). The CDR3 length is 13 residues. This CDR3 reads CAWTDRGTGELFF. Here the CDR3 DNA reads TGTGCCTGGACCGACAGGGGGACCGGGGAGCTGTTTTTT.

V usage is TRBV5-1 and J usage is TRBJ2-5, with 12 bases fitting TRBD2. Trimming at V came to 0 bases and at J to 3 bases, leaving 0 bases not matched to a gene. Germline CDR1 is SGHRS and CDR2 is YFSETQ. The CDR3 has 15 amino acids. CDR3 bases: TGCGCCAGCAGCTTGGGACTAGCGGGAGAAGAGACCCAGTACTTC. This gives the protein CASSLGLAGEETQYF.

The chain couples TRBV6-2 or TRBV6-3 to TRBJ2-1; 8 bases are shared with TRBD2. The CDR3 extends over 13 amino acids. J gave up 8 bases and V 1 base, and 1 base lay outside the gene matches. The germline CDR1 and CDR2 sequences are MNHEY and SVGEGT. CDR3 DNA sequence: TGTGCCAGCAGTTACTTGGGACTAGATGAGCAGTTCTTC. Residues: CASSYLGLDEQFF.

The V gene is TRBV6-5, the J gene TRBJ1-3, with D maybe TRBD1 (6 bases). The CDR3 contains 14 residues. The germline CDR1 and CDR2 sequences are MNHEY and SVGAGI. V lost 11 bases, J lost 4 bases, and 18 bases lay in between. CDR3 DNA: TGTGCCGGCTGGGGGCAGGGTTTAGGAAACACCATATATTTT. Its protein product is CAGWGQGLGNTIYF.

The chain carries TRBV7-9 and TRBJ2-5; 7 bases match TRBD2. V lost 2 bases, J lost 5 bases, and 5 bases stayed unmatched. Germline CDR1 reads SEHNR; CDR2 reads FQNEAQ (reference sequence). The CDR3 totals 14 residues. The CDR3 sequence: CASSLSSGTETQYF. CDR3 sequence (DNA): TGTGCCAGCAGCTTAAGCAGCGGGACGGAGACCCAGTACTTC.

The chain is built from TRBV5-6 and TRBJ1-3; D ambiguous. The germline V gene encodes CDR1 SGHDT and CDR2 YYEEEE. V was pared by 0 bases and J by 6 bases, with 10 bases between. The CDR3 has 14 residues. CDR3 DNA: TGTGCCAGCAGCTTGGCCGGGATTTTAAACACCATATATTTT. Protein product: CASSLAGILNTIYF.

The genes are TRBV11-2 and TRBJ1-4; 9 bases match TRBD1. Germline-derived CDR1 and CDR2 are SGHAT and FQNNGV. The length of the CDR3 is 17 residues. Germline trimming cut 7 bases from V and 2 bases from J; bases unmatched to any gene: 11. CDR3: CASTGRDRASTNEKLFF. CDR3 DNA: TGTGCCAGCACCGGCCGGGACAGGGCGTCGACTAATGAAAAACTGTTTTTT.

This clone was recorded only once. This chain uses TRBV6-2 or TRBV6-3 with TRBJ2-7, with D unclear. Germline CDR1 reads MNHEY; CDR2 reads SVGEGT. Deletions cut 2 bases from V and 4 bases from J, with 18 bases between. The CDR3 extends over 16 amino acids. This CDR3 reads CASSYDEAHWSYEQYF. The CDR3, as DNA: TGTGCCAGCAGTTACGACGAGGCCCATTGGAGTTACGAGCAGTACTTC.

This chain joins TRBV5-1 and TRBJ2-3; maybe TRBD2 (5 bases). Germline CDR1 and CDR2: SGHRS and YFSETQ. CDR3 size: 14 residues. V was clipped by 2 bases and J by 2 bases, with 9 bases between them. DNA for the CDR3: TGCGCCAGCAGCTTCGGACTGGCCACAGATACGCAGTATTTT. This sequence encodes CASSFGLATDTQYF. Together with reference TRBV5-1 and TRBJ2-3, the CDR3 gives the full variable domain: KAGVTQTPRYLIKTRGQQVTLSCSPISGHRSVSWYQQTPGQGLQFLFEYFSETQRNKGNFPGRFSGRQFSNSRSEMNVSTLELGDSALYLCASSFGLATDTQYFGPGTRLTVL.

DNA of the CDR3: TGTGCCAGCAGTTCAACAGGGGGAGCCCAGCATTTT. Translation: CASSSTGGAQHF. V is TRBV12-3 or TRBV12-4 and J is TRBJ1-5; 8 nucleotides line up with TRBD1. This CDR3 comprises 12 residues. Trimming took 4 bases from V and 11 from J; bases not matched to a gene: 4.

V and J are TRBV5-1 and TRBJ2-3, with 11 bases matching TRBD2. The CDR3 totals 16 residues. Germline assignment: CDR1 SGHRS and CDR2 YFSETQ. The junction had 8 bases not matched to a gene; V was cut back by 4 bases and J by 4 bases. CDR3 residues: CASSLQTSGTSDTQYF. For the CDR3, the DNA is TGCGCCAGCAGCCTCCAGACTAGCGGGACATCAGATACGCAGTATTTT.

This rearrangement joins TRBV27 to TRBJ1-1; no clear D. The CDR3 runs to 13 residues. Germline loops: CDR1 MNHEY, CDR2 SMNVEV (reference sequence). V was cut by 6 bases and J by 1 base, with 9 bases left in between. This CDR3 is CASSFTANTEAFF. The CDR3 DNA reads TGTGCCAGCAGCTTCACAGCGAACACTGAAGCTTTCTTT.

The chain combines TRBV19 with TRBJ1-2; TRBD1 matches at 10 bases. Per the germline V gene, CDR1 is LNHDA and CDR2 is SQIVND (reference sequence). With V trimmed by 0 bases and J by 8 bases, 6 bases remained unmatched. The CDR3 is 15 amino acids. The CDR3 spells CASSIDPDRGRGYTF. DNA of the CDR3: TGTGCCAGTAGTATAGATCCCGACAGGGGGCGAGGCTACACCTTC.

V is TRBV9 and J is TRBJ2-3; D may be TRBD2 (6 bases). Trimming left V 0 bases short and J 2 bases short, with 16 bases between. Germline lookup yields CDR1 SGDLS and CDR2 YYNGEE. The CDR3 length is 17 residues. The DNA for the CDR3 is TGTGCCAGCAGCGTAGCTTCGGGGACTGGGACCACAGATACGCAGTATTTT. Amino acid sequence: CASSVASGTGTTDTQYF.

This clone was observed once. This chain uses TRBV19 with TRBJ1-1; D possibly corresponds to TRBD1 (6 bases). V was trimmed by 7 bases and J by 3 bases, leaving 21 bases between them. Germline V gene sequence: CDR1 LNHDA, CDR2 SQIVND (reference sequence). The CDR3 has 16 residues. The CDR3 sequence: CASIRGGGAQDTEAFF. CDR3 nucleotides: TGTGCCAGTATCAGAGGGGGGGGCGCACAGGACACTGAAGCTTTCTTT.

This rearrangement joins TRBV5-1 to TRBJ1-2, with TRBD1 as a possible D gene (6 bases). Germline values: CDR1 SGHRS, CDR2 YFSETQ. The CDR3 contains 13 residues. Trimming pared 4 bases from V and 5 bases from J, leaving 12 bases between. The CDR3 here is CASSATGQYGYTF. The CDR3 DNA reads as TGCGCCAGCAGCGCAACCGGACAGTATGGCTACACCTTC. The full variable domain, rest sourced from reference TRBV5-1 and TRBJ1-2, is KAGVTQTPRYLIKTRGQQVTLSCSPISGHRSVSWYQQTPGQGLQFLFEYFSETQRNKGNFPGRFSGRQFSNSRSEMNVSTLELGDSALYLCASSATGQYGYTFGSGTRLTVV.

This clone was counted between two and nine times. CDR3 DNA: TGCGCCAGCAGCTTGGCCCAGGGGGTCGAGCAGTACTTC. Translating gives CASSLAQGVEQYF. The chain links TRBV5-1 to TRBJ2-7, with 7 bases fitting TRBD1. Per the germline V gene, CDR1 is SGHRS and CDR2 is YFSETQ. Trimming removed 0 bases from V and 6 bases from J; junction bases left unmatched: 3. CDR3 length: 13 amino acids.

This clone was detected a few times. The genes are TRBV10-1 and TRBJ1-6; D possibly corresponds to TRBD1 (5 bases). CDR3 size: 14 residues. Trimming took 6 bases from V and 6 from J, leaving 12 bases between them. Germline V gene data show CDR1 as WNHNN and CDR2 as SYGVQD (reference sequence). CDR3 residues: CASSGGISNSPLHF. CDR3 bases: TGCGCCAGCAGCGGGGGAATTTCTAATTCACCCCTCCACTTT.

The chain is built from TRBV4-1 and TRBJ2-7, with TRBD2 as a possible D gene (6 bases). Trimming cost V 2 bases and J 4 bases, with 15 bases left between them. This CDR3 has 15 residues. From germline, CDR1 is MGHRA and CDR2 YSYEKL. The CDR3 DNA reads as TGCGCCAGCAGCCAAAGACGTAGCGGCACTTACGAGCAGTACTTC. It translates to CASSQRRSGTYEQYF.